Shown below are 15 T cell receptor beta chains from a single sample sequenced in a study of CD8+CD57+ T cells in acquired aplastic anemia. Both TCR beta VDJ combination and CDR3 sequence profiling were carried out. Genomic DNA was the template for this profiling. MiXCR, run by TCRdb on the reads, gives a single entry per CDR3 protein. The sample carries roughly 130,000 distinct CDR3 sequences, about 48% recorded once. Sequences were obtained from sorted CD4+, CD8+, or CD8+CD57+ T cells (not recorded which) from PBMCs. These TCRs come from a human donor in good health, serving as a control.

The sample holds a few counts of this clonotype. As the CDR3 is not closed by the conserved phenylalanine or tryptophan, this likely results from a read error. The CDR3: CASKWDWVSAGTEASYEQYL. The CDR3 DNA follows: TGTGCCAGTAAATGGGACTGGGTTTCCGCCGGGACAGAGGCCTCCTACGAGCAGTACCTC. The rearrangement links TRBV19 to TRBJ2-7; D is possibly TRBD1 (7 bases). The V gene lost 7 bases and the J gene lost 0 bases, with 31 bases spanning the gap. Germline CDR1 and CDR2: LNHDA and SQIVND (reference sequence). This CDR3 has 20 amino acids.

A note on this clonotype: At one end, the junction sequence differs from germline, possibly due to a read error. V gene TRBV25-1 combines with J gene TRBJ2-1, with TRBD2 matching 11 bases. CDR1 and CDR2 (germline): MGHDK, SYGVNS. This CDR3 region has 14 residues. DNA for the CDR3: TGCAGTGCGAGGGCTAGCGGGGGGTACAATGAGCAGTTCTTC. It encodes CSARASGGYNEQFF.

The chain joins TRBV11-2 to TRBJ1-5; no clear D. Germline values: CDR1 SGHAT, CDR2 FQNNGV. V lost 5 bases and J 0 bases, leaving 14 bases between the germline ends. This CDR3 is built from 16 residues. DNA of the CDR3: TGTGCCAGCAGCGCAAAAAGTGTAGGTAGCAATCAGCCCCAGCATTTT. Residues: CASSAKSVGSNQPQHF. The variable domain in full, completed from reference TRBV11-2 and TRBJ1-5, reads EAGVAQSPRYKIIEKRQSVAFWCNPISGHATLYWYQQILGQGPKLLIQFQNNGVVDDSQLPKDRFSAERLKGVDSTLKIQPAKLEDSAVYLCASSAKSVGSNQPQHFGDGTRLSIL.

The V gene is TRBV24-1, the J gene TRBJ2-5; possibly TRBD2 for D (5 bases). The length of the CDR3 is 14 residues. Per germline, CDR1 KGHDR and CDR2 SFDVKD. Between the trimmed V and J ends, which lost 11 bases and 3 bases, there was a span of 18 bases. The CDR3 nucleotides read TGTGCCAGCAGCTTAGTAGCGCGGGAAGAGACCCAGTACTTC. This gives the protein CASSLVAREETQYF.

This clonotype was detected once. The chain employs TRBV20-1 and TRBJ1-2, with TRBD1 matching over 8 bases. V lost 6 bases, J lost 8 bases, and 8 bases stayed unmatched. This CDR3 has 12 amino acids. Germline assignment: CDR1 DFQATT and CDR2 SNEGSKA (reference sequence). The CDR3 region is CSAPQGAGGYTF. The CDR3 DNA sequence: TGCAGTGCACCCCAGGGGGCAGGAGGCTACACCTTC.

This clonotype was observed at least ten times. The chain links TRBV12-3 or TRBV12-4 to TRBJ1-3, with TRBD1 as a possible D gene (5 bases). Trimming removed 6 bases from V and 4 bases from J, with 16 bases in between. The CDR3 contains 15 residues. The CDR3 DNA reads TGTGCCAGCAGCCCGATGGGGGGTTCGGGAAACACCATATATTTT. It is translated as CASSPMGGSGNTIYF.

The V and J genes are TRBV7-2 and TRBJ1-2; 7 bases fit TRBD1. Germline V gene data show CDR1 as SGHTA and CDR2 as FQGNSA. Losses at the gene ends were 3 bases for V and 4 bases for J; bases not matched to a gene: 8. The CDR3 covers 15 residues. CDR3 DNA sequence: TGTGCCAGCAGCTTGTACAGGGGAAGTCCCTATGGCTACACCTTC. Protein product: CASSLYRGSPYGYTF.

This clonotype occurred a few times. The V gene is TRBV29-1, the J gene TRBJ2-1, with 7 bases lining up with TRBD1. There are 14 residues in the CDR3. Germline CDR1 and CDR2: SQVTM and ANQGSEA. The trim removed 8 bases at V and 7 bases at J, leaving 14 bases unmatched. The CDR3 region has the DNA TGCAGCTTAGTAGGGCGACAGGGAAGGAATGAGCAGTTCTTC. Its protein is CSLVGRQGRNEQFF.

V usage is TRBV15 and J usage is TRBJ2-7; 8 bases are shared with TRBD2. The trim removed 0 bases at V and 6 bases at J, leaving 10 bases unmatched. Per germline, CDR1 LNHNV and CDR2 YYDKDF (reference sequence). CDR3 size: 16 residues. The CDR3 here is CATSRESEREKGEQYF. CDR3 sequence (DNA): TGTGCCACCAGCAGAGAGAGTGAGCGGGAGAAGGGCGAGCAGTACTTC.

V usage is TRBV2 and J usage is TRBJ1-1; 7 bases align to TRBD1. Unmatched junction bases numbered 8, after V lost 7 bases and J lost 6 bases. CDR3 length: 13 residues. The germline CDR1 and CDR2 sequences are SNHLY and FYNNEI. This CDR3 reads CASIKNRGSEAFF. The CDR3 DNA follows: TGTGCCAGCATTAAAAACAGGGGATCTGAAGCTTTCTTT.

This clonotype was counted between two and nine times. The CDR3 here is CATSDSTTGISNQPQHF. The CDR3 DNA reads as TGTGCCACCAGTGATTCAACAACAGGGATTAGCAATCAGCCCCAGCATTTT. The chain links TRBV24-1 to TRBJ1-5; D perhaps matches TRBD1 (6 bases). The CDR3 sequence is 17 residues long. The V end was cut by 2 bases, the J end by 0 bases, with 13 bases between. Germline V lookup: CDR1 KGHDR, CDR2 SFDVKD.

This clonotype was seen ten or more times. The chain links TRBV27 to TRBJ1-5; D is unclear. V was pared by 6 bases and J by 2 bases, with 8 bases between. The CDR3 loop spans 13 amino acids. CDR1 MNHEY and CDR2 SMNVEV come from the germline V gene (reference sequence). The CDR3 nucleotides are TGTGCCAGCAGGCGGTCTCGCAATCAGCCCCAGCATTTT. This codes for CASRRSRNQPQHF.

About this clonotype: The junction and the germline gene differ at one end; a read error may be behind it. V and J are TRBV4-2 and TRBJ2-1; 9 bases are shared with TRBD1. Germline CDR1 reads LGHNA; CDR2 reads YNFKEQ. This CDR3 has 15 amino acids. The CDR3 protein is CASSTIGTGNNEQLF. The CDR3 bases are TGTGCCAGCTCGACAATAGGGACAGGGAACAATGAGCAGCTCTTC.

In regard to this clonotype: Germline is not matched at one junction end, which may reflect a read error. The rearrangement links TRBV7-3 to TRBJ1-1; no clear D gene. From germline, CDR1 is SGHTA and CDR2 FQGTGA. The CDR3 runs 13 residues. The CDR3 reads CASSLEERTEALF. The CDR3 nucleotides read TGTGCCAGCAGCTTAGAGGAGAGAACTGAAGCTCTCTTT.

The V gene is TRBV2, the J gene TRBJ2-7; 8 nucleotides match TRBD1. Germline CDR1 is SNHLY and CDR2 is FYNNEI. The CDR3 is 15 residues long. Germline trimming cut 4 bases from V and 0 bases from J; bases unmatched to any gene: 5. The CDR3 nucleotides read TGTGCCAGCAGTGGGACAGGGAGCGGCTCCTACGAGCAGTACTTC. It yields the protein CASSGTGSGSYEQYF.